One sample yielded the 28 T cell receptor beta chains listed below, sequenced in a study of T cells in Graves' hyperthyroidism and ophthalmopathy. Amplification targeted TCR beta CDR3 regions from RNA transcripts. Using the HTBI primer set, a first-round RT-PCR was run on the TCR CDR3. Each CDR3 protein gets one entry after TCRdb re-called the multiplex PCR reads with MiXCR. The table has some 400,000 distinct CDR3 sequences, approximately 20% seen once. Input material: blood. The source is a woman between 18 and 29 years old with Graves' hyperthyroidism.

This clonotype turned up a few times. The V gene is TRBV20-1, the J gene TRBJ2-7; D perhaps matches TRBD2 (6 bases). The CDR3 totals 16 residues. Deletions cut 3 bases from V and 4 bases from J, with 22 bases between. The germline gives CDR1 DFQATT, CDR2 SNEGSKA (reference sequence). The CDR3 nucleotides are TGCAGTGCTAGGGGCATCCGCGGGGCTAATACTTACGAGCAGTACTTC. Translation gives CSARGIRGANTYEQYF.

This clonotype was seen ten or more times. The chain uses TRBV12-3 or TRBV12-4 and TRBJ2-6; D possibly corresponds to TRBD2 (6 bases). Trimming took 6 bases from V and 0 from J, leaving 12 bases between them. CDR3 length: 16 residues. DNA of the CDR3: TGTGCCAGCAGCTCCGGGGGTCTCTCTGGGGCCAACGTCCTGACTTTC. It yields the protein CASSSGGLSGANVLTF.

This clonotype was observed many times. The chain uses TRBV7-9 and TRBJ2-5; 7 positions match TRBD1. The germline CDR1 and CDR2 sequences are SEHNR and FQNEAQ (reference sequence). J lost 4 bases, V lost 5 bases, and 7 bases had no gene match. This CDR3 region has 14 residues. The CDR3, as DNA: TGTGCCAGCAGCGACGTAGACAGGGCAGAGACCCAGTACTTC. Translated: CASSDVDRAETQYF.

This clonotype was counted many times. CDR3 loop: CASSLGGTEWDQPQHF. The CDR3 DNA reads as TGTGCCAGCAGCTTAGGAGGGACTGAGTGGGATCAGCCCCAGCATTTT. This chain connects TRBV11-2 to TRBJ1-5; TRBD1 might be the D (5 bases). Germline V CDR1 and CDR2: SGHAT, FQNNGV. This CDR3 is 16 amino acids long. V was trimmed by 1 base and J by 5 bases, leaving 15 bases between them. The full variable domain, with the rest looked up from reference TRBV11-2 and TRBJ1-5, is EAGVAQSPRYKIIEKRQSVAFWCNPISGHATLYWYQQILGQGPKLLIQFQNNGVVDDSQLPKDRFSAERLKGVDSTLKIQPAKLEDSAVYLCASSLGGTEWDQPQHFGDGTRLSIL.

The table lists this clonotype with many counts. The chain employs TRBV20-1 and TRBJ2-7; 8 nucleotides align to TRBD1. After removal of 6 bases from V and 2 bases from J, the junction contained 3 bases not matched to a gene. The germline V gene has CDR1 DFQATT and CDR2 SNEGSKA (reference sequence). This CDR3 spans 12 amino acids. CDR3: CSAGQGAYEQYF. DNA for the CDR3: TGCAGTGCCGGACAGGGAGCCTACGAGCAGTACTTC.

The sample holds many counts of this clonotype. The V and J genes are TRBV19 and TRBJ1-2; D not resolved. This CDR3 contains 14 residues. The V gene lost 4 bases and the J gene lost 2 bases, with 11 bases spanning the gap. Per germline, CDR1 LNHDA and CDR2 SQIVND (reference sequence). The CDR3 DNA reads as TGTGCCAGTAGTACTTGGACTGGGAACTATGGCTACACCTTC. This sequence encodes CASSTWTGNYGYTF.

At least ten counts were recorded for this clonotype. The chain employs TRBV6-5 and TRBJ2-7, with 11 bases identical to TRBD2. Trimming removed 1 base from V and 2 bases from J; junction bases left unmatched: 1. Germline assignment: CDR1 MNHEY and CDR2 SVGAGI. CDR3 length: 15 residues. CDR3 sequence: CASSYWTSGPYEQYF. DNA of the CDR3: TGTGCCAGCAGTTACTGGACTAGCGGGCCCTACGAGCAGTACTTC.

Ten or more counts support this clonotype. V gene TRBV6-1 combines with J gene TRBJ1-1; D not certain. The V gene lost 6 bases and the J gene lost 5 bases, with 4 bases spanning the gap. The CDR3 is 10 residues long. From germline, CDR1 is MNHNS and CDR2 SASEGT. DNA for the CDR3: TGTGCCAGCAGGGTGACTGAAGCTTTCTTT. It is translated as CASRVTEAFF.

Only a few counts were recorded for this clonotype. The final CDR3 position lacks the conserved phenylalanine or tryptophan, pointing to a likely read error. The V call is TRBV6-1, the J call TRBJ1-2, with 7 nucleotides matching TRBD1. The trim removed 5 bases at V and 2 bases at J, leaving 8 bases unmatched. Germline values: CDR1 MNHNS, CDR2 SASEGT. CDR3 length equals 15 residues. CDR3 bases: TGTGCCAGCAGTCGCGATGACAGGGCGAACTATGGCTACACCGTC. It yields the protein CASSRDDRANYGYTV.

The chain employs TRBV28 and TRBJ2-7, with D perhaps TRBD1 or TRBD2 (5 bases each). From germline, CDR1 is MDHEN and CDR2 SYDVKM. This CDR3 has 15 residues. The V and J ends lost 5 bases and 1 base respectively, with 15 bases between them. The CDR3 spells CASSLTGDGSYEQYF. CDR3 DNA sequence: TGTGCCAGCAGTCTGACCGGGGACGGTTCCTACGAGCAGTACTTC.

The genes are TRBV20-1 and TRBJ1-1, with D unresolved. The CDR3 runs 12 residues. Germline V lookup: CDR1 DFQATT, CDR2 SNEGSKA (reference sequence). Trimming stripped 0 bases from V and 6 bases from J, with 8 bases between. CDR3 sequence: CSARDAGAEAFF. CDR3 DNA sequence: TGCAGTGCTAGAGATGCTGGGGCTGAAGCTTTCTTT.

The chain couples TRBV6-5 to TRBJ2-2, with D perhaps matching TRBD1 or TRBD2 (5 bases each). With 7 bases removed from V and 10 bases from J, the gap between germline ends came to 13 bases. From germline, CDR1 is MNHEY and CDR2 SVGAGI. The CDR3 has 12 amino acids. For the CDR3, the DNA is TGTGCCAGCACTTGGGACCCCTTGGAGCTGTTTTTT. Protein sequence: CASTWDPLELFF.

This clonotype was seen more than once but under ten times. Given a much more abundant clone one base away, this may be a read error. Written as DNA, the CDR3 is TGTGCCAGCAGTCACGGACAGGATGAAGCTTGCTTT. This gives the protein CASSHGQDEACF. J is TRBJ1-1 and V is TRBV12-3 or TRBV12-4; 7 bases agree with TRBD1. CDR3 size: 12 residues.

This clonotype was found many times. Mismatch with germline at one junction end may stem from a read error. V and J are TRBV7-3 and TRBJ2-2, with D possibly being TRBD2 (6 bases). Germline V gene sequence: CDR1 SGHTA, CDR2 FQGTGA. This CDR3 contains 12 residues. DNA of the CDR3: TGTGCCAGCAGCTTAGTCTCCGGGGGGCTGTTTTTT. Translating gives CASSLVSGGLFF. The full variable domain, in which reference TRBV7-3 and TRBJ2-2 provide the parts outside the CDR3, is GAGVSQTPSNKVTEKGKYVELRCDPISGHTALYWYRQSLGQGPEFLIYFQGTGAADDSGLPNDRFFAVRPEGSVSTLKIQRTERGDSAVYLCASSLVSGGLFFGEGSRLTVL.

This clonotype was detected ten times or more. The chain has TRBV4-1 and TRBJ2-7, with TRBD2 matching 10 bases. The CDR3 consists of 17 residues. The V gene's germline CDR1 is MGHRA and CDR2 YSYEKL. V shed 0 bases and J 3 bases; nucleotides not matched to a gene: 8. The CDR3 reads CASSQEVAGGRGYEQYF. The CDR3 nucleotides read TGCGCCAGCAGCCAAGAAGTAGCGGGGGGTAGGGGCTACGAGCAGTACTTC.

This clonotype came up many times. The chain combines TRBV28 with TRBJ2-5, with a weak D call TRBD1 (5 bases). Trimming shortened V by 3 bases and J by 7 bases, and 12 bases separated the two germline ends. This CDR3 has 13 amino acids. Germline CDR1 is MDHEN and CDR2 is SYDVKM. This CDR3 is CASSFWGQGTQYF. CDR3 sequence (DNA): TGTGCCAGCAGTTTTTGGGGCCAGGGGACCCAGTACTTC.

This clonotype appeared many times. The chain uses TRBV28 and TRBJ1-1, with D maybe TRBD1 (5 bases). CDR1 is MDHEN and CDR2 is SYDVKM in the germline V gene. CDR3 length: 16 residues. Trimming cost V 6 bases and J 4 bases, with 21 bases left between them. CDR3 loop: CASRSRFGGGGTEAFF. The CDR3 DNA sequence: TGTGCCAGCAGGTCCCGTTTCGGGGGTGGGGGCACTGAAGCTTTCTTT. Looking up the rest from reference TRBV28 and TRBJ1-1 gives the full variable domain: DVKVTQSSRYLVKRTGEKVFLECVQDMDHENMFWYRQDPGLGLRLIYFSYDVKMKEKGDIPEGYSVSREKKERFSLILESASTNQTSMYLCASRSRFGGGGTEAFFGQGTRLTVV.

This clonotype was seen repeatedly, ten times or more. The chain links TRBV20-1 to TRBJ1-2, with 7 bases identical to TRBD1. CDR1 is DFQATT, CDR2 SNEGSKA, per germline (reference sequence). V shed 8 bases and J 5 bases; nucleotides not matched to a gene: 8. This CDR3 region has 12 residues. The CDR3 reads CSPGDSEYGYTF. The CDR3 nucleotides are TGCAGTCCGGGGGACAGCGAGTATGGCTACACCTTC.

This chain joins TRBV13 and TRBJ2-7, with 7 nucleotides matching TRBD1. The germline V gene encodes CDR1 PRHDT and CDR2 FYEKMQ (reference sequence). V shed 0 bases, J shed 1 base, and the junction held 3 bases outside the gene matches. The CDR3 is 15 amino acids. The DNA for the CDR3 is TGTGCCAGCAGCTTAGGACAGGGGTTATCCTACGAGCAGTACGTC. Protein product: CASSLGQGLSYEQYV.

The chain is built from TRBV6-1 and TRBJ2-7; D remains unclear. The CDR3 covers 15 residues. Trimming took off 3 bases at V and 0 bases at J, with 12 bases between the two ends. The germline CDR1 and CDR2 sequences are MNHNS and SASEGT. The CDR3 sequence: CASSDVTPSSYEQYF. DNA for the CDR3: TGTGCCAGCAGTGACGTGACTCCTAGCTCCTACGAGCAGTACTTC.

The sample holds many counts of this clonotype. The rearrangement links TRBV7-3 to TRBJ1-1; the D gene is possibly TRBD1 (5 bases). Germline CDR1 SGHTA, CDR2 FQGTGA. The CDR3 covers 13 residues. The ends were cut back, 5 bases at V and 4 bases at J, with 11 bases in the middle. CDR3 bases: TGTGCCAGCAGCAAAGGGGCGAGCACTGAAGCTTTCTTT. This gives the protein CASSKGASTEAFF.

This clonotype was detected only a few times. V and J are TRBV10-3 and TRBJ2-2, with 7 bases identical to TRBD1. CDR3 length: 14 amino acids. V trimming: 3 bases; J trimming: 4 bases; junction bases outside the gene matches: 2. The germline CDR1 and CDR2 sequences are ENHRY and SYGVKD. This CDR3 is CAISEWDSTGELFF. In nucleotides, the CDR3 is TGTGCCATCAGTGAATGGGACAGCACCGGGGAGCTGTTTTTT.

This clonotype was counted ten times or more. J is TRBJ1-2 and V is TRBV2; TRBD1 aligns across 7 bases. The germline gives CDR1 SNHLY, CDR2 FYNNEI. The V segment lost 6 bases and the J segment 0 bases; nucleotides outside the gene matches: 4. This CDR3 contains 14 residues. The CDR3 sequence is CASRGQSANYGYTF. CDR3 bases: TGTGCCAGCAGGGGACAGTCAGCTAACTATGGCTACACCTTC. The complete variable domain, with remaining parts taken from reference TRBV2 and TRBJ1-2, reads EPEVTQTPSHQVTQMGQEVILRCVPISNHLYFYWYRQILGQKVEFLVSFYNNEISEKSEIFDDQFSVERPDGSNFTLKIRSTKLEDSAMYFCASRGQSANYGYTFGSGTRLTVV.

This clonotype occurred many times. V gene TRBV9 combines with J gene TRBJ2-5, with 7 nucleotides matching TRBD2. The germline V gene has CDR1 SGDLS and CDR2 YYNGEE. With 0 bases clipped from V and 3 bases from J, the junction kept 5 bases outside the gene matches. The length of the CDR3 is 15 residues. This CDR3 is CASSVAPGLKETQYF. The CDR3 bases are TGTGCCAGCAGCGTAGCCCCGGGACTAAAAGAGACCCAGTACTTC.

This clonotype came up many times. The V call is TRBV4-1, the J call TRBJ1-1; no definite D call. Germline lookup yields CDR1 MGHRA and CDR2 YSYEKL. V was shortened by 3 bases and J by 3 bases, with 8 bases between the two germline ends. CDR3 length equals 13 residues. The CDR3 region has the DNA TGCGCCAGCAGCCAGAGGGAGGACACTGAAGCTTTCTTT. It codes for CASSQREDTEAFF.

V and J are TRBV3-1 and TRBJ2-2; D not certain. The germline CDR1 and CDR2 sequences are LGHDT and YNNKEL (reference sequence). The CDR3 loop spans 15 amino acids. Trimming pared 0 bases from V and 5 bases from J, leaving 10 bases between. This CDR3 is CASSQDDPRTGELFF. In DNA form, the CDR3 reads TGTGCCAGCAGCCAAGATGACCCTCGAACCGGGGAGCTGTTTTTT.

The sample holds many counts of this clonotype. This chain links TRBV20-1 with TRBJ2-5, with D hard to call. From germline, CDR1 is DFQATT and CDR2 SNEGSKA (reference sequence). V was cut by 3 bases and J by 1 base, with 9 bases left in between. The length of the CDR3 is 13 residues. The CDR3 nucleotides read TGCAGTGCTAGTAGCCATCTCCAAGAGACCCAGTACTTC. Its translation is CSASSHLQETQYF.

This clonotype was counted at least ten times. The chain is built from TRBV14 and TRBJ1-3, with D maybe TRBD1 (5 bases). CDR1 and CDR2 (germline): SGHDN, FVKESK. This CDR3 contains 14 residues. With 1 base removed from V and 3 bases from J, the gap between germline ends came to 7 bases. The CDR3 region has the DNA TGTGCCAGCAGCCAAGTGGGGGTTGGAAACACCATATATTTT. It is translated as CASSQVGVGNTIYF.